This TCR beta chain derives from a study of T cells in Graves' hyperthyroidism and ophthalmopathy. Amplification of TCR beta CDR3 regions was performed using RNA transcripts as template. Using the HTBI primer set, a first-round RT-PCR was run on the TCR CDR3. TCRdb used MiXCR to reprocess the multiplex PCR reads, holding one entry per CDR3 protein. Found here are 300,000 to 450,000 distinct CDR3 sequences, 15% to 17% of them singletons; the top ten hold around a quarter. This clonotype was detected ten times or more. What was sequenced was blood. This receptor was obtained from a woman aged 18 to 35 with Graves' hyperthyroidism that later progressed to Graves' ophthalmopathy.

CDR3 sequence: CAAVGQGNEQYF. The CDR3 DNA follows: TGTGCCGCGGTGGGGCAGGGAAACGAGCAGTACTTC. The rearrangement uses TRBV10-3 and TRBJ2-7; D might be TRBD1 (5 bases). The CDR3 spans 12 residues. Trimming pared 11 bases from V and 5 bases from J, leaving 16 bases between. The germline V gene has CDR1 ENHRY and CDR2 SYGVKD.